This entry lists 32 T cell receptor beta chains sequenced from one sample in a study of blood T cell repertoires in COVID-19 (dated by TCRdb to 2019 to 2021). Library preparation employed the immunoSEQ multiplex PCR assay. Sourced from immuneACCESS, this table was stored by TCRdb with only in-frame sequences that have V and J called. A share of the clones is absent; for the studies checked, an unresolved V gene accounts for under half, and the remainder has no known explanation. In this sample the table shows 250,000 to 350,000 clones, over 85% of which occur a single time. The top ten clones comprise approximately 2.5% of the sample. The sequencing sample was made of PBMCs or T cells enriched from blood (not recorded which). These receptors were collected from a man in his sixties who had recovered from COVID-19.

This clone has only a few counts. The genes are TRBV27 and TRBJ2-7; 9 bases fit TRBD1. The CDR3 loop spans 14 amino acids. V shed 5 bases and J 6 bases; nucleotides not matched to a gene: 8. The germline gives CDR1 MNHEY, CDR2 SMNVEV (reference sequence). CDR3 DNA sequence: TGTGCCAGCAGTATCGGGACAGGGATCGGCGAGCAGTACTTC. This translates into CASSIGTGIGEQYF.

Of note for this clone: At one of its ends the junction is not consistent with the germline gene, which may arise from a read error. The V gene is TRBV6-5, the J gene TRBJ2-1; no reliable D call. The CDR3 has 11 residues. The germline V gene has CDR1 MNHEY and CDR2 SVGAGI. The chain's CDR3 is CASSYPPERFF. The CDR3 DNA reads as TGTGCCAGCAGTTACCCCCCTGAGCGGTTCTTC.

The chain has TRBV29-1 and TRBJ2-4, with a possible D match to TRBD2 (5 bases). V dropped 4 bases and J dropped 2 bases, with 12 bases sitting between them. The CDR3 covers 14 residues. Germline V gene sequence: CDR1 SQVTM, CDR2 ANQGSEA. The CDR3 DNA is TGCAGCGTTGGTGTTCGGGGATCCAAAAACATTCAGTACTTC. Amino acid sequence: CSVGVRGSKNIQYF.

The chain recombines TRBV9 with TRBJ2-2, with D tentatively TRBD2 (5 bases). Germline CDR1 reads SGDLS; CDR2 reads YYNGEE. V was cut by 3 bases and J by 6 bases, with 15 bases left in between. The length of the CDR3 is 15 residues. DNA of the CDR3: TGTGCCAGCAGCGCGCAGGAGGTAATCGCCGGGGAGCTGTTTTTT. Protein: CASSAQEVIAGELFF.

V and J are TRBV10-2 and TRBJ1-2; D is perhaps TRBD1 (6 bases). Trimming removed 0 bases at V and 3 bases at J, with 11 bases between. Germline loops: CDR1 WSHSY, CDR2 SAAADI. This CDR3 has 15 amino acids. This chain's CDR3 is CASSESHREYYGYTF. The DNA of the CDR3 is TGCGCCAGCAGTGAGTCGCACAGGGAGTACTATGGCTACACCTTC.

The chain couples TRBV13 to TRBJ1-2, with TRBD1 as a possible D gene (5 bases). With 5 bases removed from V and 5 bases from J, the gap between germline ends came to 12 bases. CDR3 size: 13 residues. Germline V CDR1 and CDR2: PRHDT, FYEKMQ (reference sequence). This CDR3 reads CASSTGGVYGYTF. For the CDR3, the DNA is TGTGCCAGCAGCACCGGAGGGGTGTATGGCTACACCTTC.

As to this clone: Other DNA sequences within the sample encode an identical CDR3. CDR3 amino acids: CASSLALGAEAFF. In DNA form, the CDR3 reads TGCGCCAGCAGCTTGGCCCTCGGTGCTGAAGCTTTCTTT. V usage is TRBV5-1 and J usage is TRBJ1-1; unclear D gene. Trimming pared 0 bases from V and 6 bases from J, leaving 9 bases between. This CDR3 region has 13 residues. Germline V gene data show CDR1 as SGHRS and CDR2 as YFSETQ.

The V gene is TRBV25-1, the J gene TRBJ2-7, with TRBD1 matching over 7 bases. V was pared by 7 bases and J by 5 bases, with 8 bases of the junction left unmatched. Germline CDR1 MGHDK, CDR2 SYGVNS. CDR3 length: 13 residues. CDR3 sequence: CASNVGGMNEQYF. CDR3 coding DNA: TGTGCCAGCAACGTAGGGGGCATGAACGAGCAGTACTTC.

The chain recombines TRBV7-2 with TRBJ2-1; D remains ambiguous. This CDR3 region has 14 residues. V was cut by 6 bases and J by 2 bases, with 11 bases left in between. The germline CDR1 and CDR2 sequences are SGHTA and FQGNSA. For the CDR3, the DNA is TGTGCCAGCAGAACACCCGCAGCCTACAATGAGCAGTTCTTC. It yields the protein CASRTPAAYNEQFF.

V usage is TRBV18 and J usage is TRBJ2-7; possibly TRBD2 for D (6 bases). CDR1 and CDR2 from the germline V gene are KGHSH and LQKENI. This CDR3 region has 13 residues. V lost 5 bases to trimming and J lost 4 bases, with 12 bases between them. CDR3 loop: CASSETRGYEQYF. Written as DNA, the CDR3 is TGTGCCAGCTCAGAGACTCGGGGGTACGAGCAGTACTTC.

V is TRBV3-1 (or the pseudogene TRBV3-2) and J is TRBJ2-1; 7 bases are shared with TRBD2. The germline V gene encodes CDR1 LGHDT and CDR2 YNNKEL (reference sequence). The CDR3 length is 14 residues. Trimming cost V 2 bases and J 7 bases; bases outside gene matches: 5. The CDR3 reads CASSQYLLANEQFF. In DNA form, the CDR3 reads TGTGCCAGCAGCCAATACTTACTAGCGAATGAGCAGTTCTTC.

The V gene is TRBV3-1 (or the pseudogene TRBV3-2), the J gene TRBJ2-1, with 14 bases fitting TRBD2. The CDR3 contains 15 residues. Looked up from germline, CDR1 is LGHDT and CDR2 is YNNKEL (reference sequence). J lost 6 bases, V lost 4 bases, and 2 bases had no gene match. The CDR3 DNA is TGTGCCAGCAGCCCCGGGACTAGCGGGAGCAATGAGCAGTTCTTC. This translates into CASSPGTSGSNEQFF.

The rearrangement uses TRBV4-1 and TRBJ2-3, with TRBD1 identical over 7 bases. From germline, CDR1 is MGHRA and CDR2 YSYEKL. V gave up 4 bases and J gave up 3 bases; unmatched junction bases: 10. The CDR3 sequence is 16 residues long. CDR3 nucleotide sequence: TGCGCCAGCAGCCTCTACCGGGACAGATCTACAGATACGCAGTATTTT. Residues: CASSLYRDRSTDTQYF.

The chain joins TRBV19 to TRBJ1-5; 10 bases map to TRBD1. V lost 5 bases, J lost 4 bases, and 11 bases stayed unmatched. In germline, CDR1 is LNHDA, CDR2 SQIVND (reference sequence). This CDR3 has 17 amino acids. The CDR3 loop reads CASSPPRDRGYNQPQHF. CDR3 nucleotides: TGTGCCAGTAGTCCCCCCCGGGACAGGGGCTATAATCAGCCCCAGCATTTT.

The CDR3 is CASSQEGARGSGNTIYF. The CDR3 nucleotides are TGTGCCAGCAGCCAAGAAGGAGCCAGGGGTTCTGGAAACACCATATATTTT. J is TRBJ1-3 and V is TRBV4-2; tentatively, D is TRBD1 (6 bases). Germline V gives CDR1 LGHNA, CDR2 YNFKEQ. Trimming shortened V by 0 bases and J by 1 base, and 13 bases separated the two germline ends. The CDR3 loop spans 17 amino acids.

CDR3 protein: CASRHYPRDTGELFF. The CDR3 coding sequence is TGTGCCAGCAGACACTACCCCAGGGACACCGGGGAGCTGTTTTTT. The chain is built from TRBV6-5 and TRBJ2-2, with D maybe TRBD1 (5 bases). V was clipped by 6 bases and J by 3 bases, with 14 bases between them. CDR1 and CDR2 (germline): MNHEY, SVGAGI. This CDR3 is 15 amino acids long.

The CDR3 DNA sequence: TGTGCCAGCAGCCCCAGCCAACGGACAGGGAACACTGAAGCTTTCTTT. It is translated as CASSPSQRTGNTEAFF. The rearrangement joins TRBV5-4 to TRBJ1-1; TRBD1 matches 7 bases. CDR1 is SGHNT and CDR2 is YYREEE in the germline V gene (reference sequence). The ends lost 4 bases at V and 1 base at J; junction bases unmatched: 10. The CDR3 spans 16 residues. Complete variable domain (other parts from reference TRBV5-4 and TRBJ1-1): ETGVTQSPTHLIKTRGQQVTLRCSSQSGHNTVSWYQQALGQGPQFIFQYYREEENGRGNFPPRFSGLQFPNYSSELNVNALELDDSALYLCASSPSQRTGNTEAFFGQGTRLTVV.

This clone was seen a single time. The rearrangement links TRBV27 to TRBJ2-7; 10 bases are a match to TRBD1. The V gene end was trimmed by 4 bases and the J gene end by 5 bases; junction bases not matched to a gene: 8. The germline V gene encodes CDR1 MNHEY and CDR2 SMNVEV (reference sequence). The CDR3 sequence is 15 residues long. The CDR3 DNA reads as TGTGCCAGCAGTTACTGGACAGGGGGAAATCACGAGCAGTACTTC. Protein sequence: CASSYWTGGNHEQYF.

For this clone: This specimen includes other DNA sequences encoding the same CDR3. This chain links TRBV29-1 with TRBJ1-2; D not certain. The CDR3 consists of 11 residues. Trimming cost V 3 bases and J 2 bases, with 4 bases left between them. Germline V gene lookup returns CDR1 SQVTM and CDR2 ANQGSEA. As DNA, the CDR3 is TGCAGCGTTGACAGAAACTATGGCTACACCTTC. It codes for CSVDRNYGYTF.

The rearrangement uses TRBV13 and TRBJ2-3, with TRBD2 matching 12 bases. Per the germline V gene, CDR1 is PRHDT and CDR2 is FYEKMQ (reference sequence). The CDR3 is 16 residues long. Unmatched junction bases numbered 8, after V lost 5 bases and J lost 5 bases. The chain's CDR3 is CASSARLAGVLDTQYF. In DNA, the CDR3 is TGTGCCAGCAGCGCCCGACTAGCGGGAGTGTTAGATACGCAGTATTTT.

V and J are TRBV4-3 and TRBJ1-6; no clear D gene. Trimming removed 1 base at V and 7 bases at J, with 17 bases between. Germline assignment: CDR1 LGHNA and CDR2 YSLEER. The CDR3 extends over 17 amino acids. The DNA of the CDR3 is TGCGCCAGCAGCCAAGGGGCCCGCACGACCAGGAATTCACCCCTCCACTTT. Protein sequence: CASSQGARTTRNSPLHF.

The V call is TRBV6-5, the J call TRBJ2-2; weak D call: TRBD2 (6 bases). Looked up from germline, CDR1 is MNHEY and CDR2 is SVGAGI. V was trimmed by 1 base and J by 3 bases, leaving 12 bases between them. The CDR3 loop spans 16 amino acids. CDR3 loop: CASSYLEGLDTGELFF. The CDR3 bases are TGTGCCAGCAGTTACTTGGAGGGGCTCGACACCGGGGAGCTGTTTTTT.

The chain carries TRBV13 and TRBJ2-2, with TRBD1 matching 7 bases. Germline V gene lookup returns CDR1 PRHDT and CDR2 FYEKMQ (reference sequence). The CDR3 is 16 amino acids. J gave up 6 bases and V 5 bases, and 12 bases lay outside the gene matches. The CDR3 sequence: CASSIYKGAPPGELFF. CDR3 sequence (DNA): TGTGCCAGCAGCATATATAAGGGGGCGCCCCCCGGGGAGCTGTTTTTT. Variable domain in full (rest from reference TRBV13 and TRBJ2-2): AAGVIQSPRHLIKEKRETATLKCYPIPRHDTVYWYQQGPGQDPQFLISFYEKMQSDKGSIPDRFSAQQFSDYHSELNMSSLELGDSALYFCASSIYKGAPPGELFFGEGSRLTVL.

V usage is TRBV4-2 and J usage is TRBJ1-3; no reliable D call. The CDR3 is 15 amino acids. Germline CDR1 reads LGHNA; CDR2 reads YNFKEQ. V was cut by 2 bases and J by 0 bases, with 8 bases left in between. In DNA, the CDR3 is TGTGCCAGCAGCCAACGAACTGCCTCTGGAAACACCATATATTTT. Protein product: CASSQRTASGNTIYF.

CDR3 sequence (DNA): TGTGCCACCAGCAGAGAAGATGCTAGCGGGAGAGCCCAGTACTTC. It encodes CATSREDASGRAQYF. The chain employs TRBV15 and TRBJ2-5; 10 positions match TRBD2. V lost 0 bases and J lost 9; bases outside the gene matches: 7. Germline V gene data show CDR1 as LNHNV and CDR2 as YYDKDF (reference sequence). The CDR3 sequence is 15 residues long.

CDR3 DNA: TGTGCCAGCAGCCCTAGCGGGCTCTACACCGGGGAGCTGTTTTTT. Translating gives CASSPSGLYTGELFF. V gene TRBV11-1 combines with J gene TRBJ2-2; TRBD2 matches 8 bases. In germline, CDR1 is SGHAT, CDR2 FQDESV (reference sequence). With V trimmed by 5 bases and J by 3 bases, 5 bases remained unmatched. There are 15 residues in the CDR3.

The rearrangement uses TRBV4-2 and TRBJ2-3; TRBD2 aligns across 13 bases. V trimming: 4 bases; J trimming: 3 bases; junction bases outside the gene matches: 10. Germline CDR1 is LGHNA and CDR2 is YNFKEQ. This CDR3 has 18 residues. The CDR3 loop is CASSLRVGLAGLTDTQYF. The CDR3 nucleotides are TGTGCCAGCAGCCTCCGGGTGGGACTAGCGGGGCTAACAGATACGCAGTATTTT.

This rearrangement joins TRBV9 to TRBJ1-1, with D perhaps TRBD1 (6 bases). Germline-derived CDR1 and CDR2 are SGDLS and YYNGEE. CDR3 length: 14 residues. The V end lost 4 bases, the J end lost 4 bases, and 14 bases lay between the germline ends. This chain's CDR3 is CASSYPTGRTEAFF. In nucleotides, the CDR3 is TGTGCCAGCAGCTACCCAACAGGGCGCACTGAAGCTTTCTTT.

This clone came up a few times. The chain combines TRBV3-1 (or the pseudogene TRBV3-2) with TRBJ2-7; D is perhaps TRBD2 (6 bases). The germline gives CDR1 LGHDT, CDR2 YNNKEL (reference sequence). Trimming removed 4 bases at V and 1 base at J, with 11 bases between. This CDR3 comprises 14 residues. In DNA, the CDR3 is TGTGCCAGCAGCCTGGCAAGCGGGTCCTACGAGCAGTACTTC. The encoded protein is CASSLASGSYEQYF.

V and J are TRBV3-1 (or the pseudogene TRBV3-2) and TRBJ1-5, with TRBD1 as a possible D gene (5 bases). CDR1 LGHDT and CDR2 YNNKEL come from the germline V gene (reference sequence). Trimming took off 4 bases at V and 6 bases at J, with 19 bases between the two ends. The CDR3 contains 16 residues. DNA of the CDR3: TGTGCCAGCAGCCCCACCGGGGGGTACGTGAGTCAGCCCCAGCATTTT. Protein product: CASSPTGGYVSQPQHF.

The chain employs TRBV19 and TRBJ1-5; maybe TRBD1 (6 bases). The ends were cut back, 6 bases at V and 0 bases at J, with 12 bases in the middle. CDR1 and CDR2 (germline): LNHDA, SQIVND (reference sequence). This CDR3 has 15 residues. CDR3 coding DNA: TGTGCCAGTAGCACAGGGCTTTATAGCAATCAGCCCCAGCATTTT. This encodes CASSTGLYSNQPQHF.

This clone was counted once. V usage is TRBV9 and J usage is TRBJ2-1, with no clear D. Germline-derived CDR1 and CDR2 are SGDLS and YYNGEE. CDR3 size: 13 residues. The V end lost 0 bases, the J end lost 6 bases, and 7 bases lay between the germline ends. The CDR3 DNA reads TGTGCCAGCAGCGTAGCTCACGGCAATGAGCAGTTCTTC. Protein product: CASSVAHGNEQFF.